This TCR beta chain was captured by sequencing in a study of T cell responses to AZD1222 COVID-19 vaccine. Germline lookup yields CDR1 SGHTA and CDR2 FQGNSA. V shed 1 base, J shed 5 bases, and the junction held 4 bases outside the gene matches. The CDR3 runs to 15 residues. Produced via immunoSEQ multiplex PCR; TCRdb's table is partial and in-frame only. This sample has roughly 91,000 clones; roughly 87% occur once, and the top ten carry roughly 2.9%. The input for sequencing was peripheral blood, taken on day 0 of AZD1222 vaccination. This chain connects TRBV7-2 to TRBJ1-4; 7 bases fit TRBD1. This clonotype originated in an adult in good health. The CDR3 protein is CASSLEGASNEKLFF. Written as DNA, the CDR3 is TGTGCCAGCAGCTTAGAGGGGGCTTCGAATGAAAAACTGTTTTTT.